This T cell receptor (beta chain) was profiled in a study of blood T cell repertoires in COVID-19. Study-wide background: Collection of acute and convalescent COVID-19 samples took place in the United States, Italy and Spain. PBMCs, B-cell-depleted T cells, or T cells were the source of the cDNA or gDNA that made up the material.

In the original analysis: The assay estimated nucleated cells by amplifying reference gene primers. Using immunoSEQ multiplex PCR, the repertoire was profiled, and TCRdb retains in-frame clones only, with some absent. V and J calls and clone size are given by that table; D and trimming were obtained from the DNA. The sample lists 20,000 to 25,000 clones; approximately 80% were seen once. Germline values: CDR1 LGHDT, CDR2 YNNKEL (reference sequence). The germline V and J ends were trimmed by 5 bases and 6 bases, with 13 bases remaining between them. CDR3 size: 13 residues. The sample taken for sequencing was peripheral blood. The sequence came from a man aged 65-85 years with acute or convalescent COVID-19. The V call is TRBV3-1 (or the pseudogene TRBV3-2), the J call TRBJ1-2; D not certain. CDR3 loop: CASSTAAENGYTF. CDR3 coding DNA: TGTGCCAGCAGCACGGCGGCGGAGAATGGCTACACCTTC.